A selection of T cell receptor beta chains follows, all from one sample in a study of blood T cell repertoires in COVID-19. The protocol was immunoSEQ multiplex PCR, while the TCRdb copy is restricted to in-frame clones and leaves out a portion. The sample has some 14,000 clones; more than 70% are singletons. Source material: peripheral blood. These receptors were collected from a human donor in a cohort sampled during active COVID-19. CDR3s include the opening cysteine and the closing phenylalanine or tryptophan. Fields, in order: J gene, D gene, V gene, clone size, CDR3 protein, CDR3 DNA. A D gene is named only where the DNA matches it firmly. Only part of the rows carry a size: once, few, many, or a class if the clone is expanded.

>TRBJ2-7|-|TRBV4-1|-
CASSQGKPRSEQYF
TGCGCCAGCAGCCAAGGCAAACCTAGATCCGAGCAGTACTTC
>TRBJ1-4|TRBD1|TRBV29-1|-
CSARDSPNEKLFF
TGCAGCGCCCGGGACAGCCCTAATGAAAAACTGTTTTTT
>TRBJ2-5|-|TRBV5-4|-
CASSLRGTGLETQYF
TGTGCCAGCAGCTTGCGAGGAACCGGGTTAGAGACCCAGTACTTC
>TRBJ1-1|-|TRBV6-5|-
CASSNRVGAFF
TGTGCCAGCAGTAACAGGGTAGGAGCTTTCTTT
>TRBJ1-4|TRBD1|TRBV15|-
CATSNLRGLEKLFF
TGTGCCACCAGCAACCTCAGGGGGTTGGAAAAACTGTTTTTT
>TRBJ2-1|TRBD2|TRBV5-1|-
CASSKASGNSYNEQFF
TGCGCCAGCAGCAAAGCTAGCGGAAACTCCTACAATGAGCAGTTCTTC
>TRBJ2-7|TRBD2|TRBV9|-
CASSEAGALVGEQYF
TGTGCCAGCAGCGAAGCGGGAGCTCTGGTGGGGGAGCAGTACTTC
>TRBJ2-1|-|TRBV4-3|-
CASSEASTRSYNEQFF
TGCGCCAGCAGCGAAGCAAGCACGAGATCCTACAATGAGCAGTTCTTC
>TRBJ1-2|-|TRBV3-1/TRBV3-2|-
CASSQVSANYGYTF
TGTGCCAGCAGCCAAGTTTCCGCTAACTATGGCTACACCTTC
>TRBJ2-7|TRBD2|TRBV9|-
CASSVEREGLHF
TGTGCCAGCAGCGTAGAGCGGGAGGGCCTTCACTTC
>TRBJ2-2|TRBD1|TRBV19|-
CASTVTGWYAGELFF
TGTGCCAGTACCGTGACAGGGTGGTACGCCGGGGAGCTGTTTTTT
>TRBJ2-1|-|TRBV4-2|-
CASSQKGGNEQFF
TGTGCCAGCAGCCAAAAAGGAGGCAATGAGCAGTTCTTC
>TRBJ2-1|TRBD1|TRBV10-3|-
CAITPDWDRGKFF
TGTGCCATCACTCCGGATTGGGACAGAGGAAAGTTCTTC
>TRBJ2-7|TRBD1|TRBV6-5|-
CASSYRDRGAYEQYF
TGTGCCAGCAGTTACCGGGACAGGGGAGCCTACGAGCAGTACTTC
>TRBJ1-1|TRBD1|TRBV4-2|-
CASSQVDRDQGEAFF
TGTGCCAGCAGCCAAGTGGACAGGGACCAAGGGGAAGCTTTCTTT
>TRBJ1-5|-|TRBV18|-
CASSPAGNQPQHF
TGTGCCAGCTCACCGGCAGGGAATCAGCCCCAGCATTTT
>TRBJ2-1|-|TRBV27|-
CASRPGNNNEQFF
TGTGCCAGCAGACCGGGAAACAACAATGAGCAGTTCTTC
>TRBJ2-3|-|TRBV18|-
CASSPPTARTDTQYF
TGTGCCAGCTCACCACCGACAGCCCGCACAGATACGCAGTATTTT
>TRBJ2-3|-|TRBV6-5|once
CASSSGGADTDTQYF
TGTGCCAGCAGTTCTGGGGGCGCGGACACAGATACGCAGTATTTT
>TRBJ2-1|-|TRBV11-2|-
CASSLMRIEQFF
TGTGCCAGCAGCTTGATGCGGATTGAGCAGTTCTTC
>TRBJ1-6|-|TRBV20-1|-
CSASKQGYNSPLHF
TGCAGTGCTAGTAAACAGGGCTATAATTCACCCCTCCACTTT
>TRBJ2-2|-|TRBV2|few
CASSRSLITGGELFF
TGTGCCAGCAGCCGCTCGCTAATCACGGGCGGGGAGCTGTTTTTT
>TRBJ1-5|TRBD1|TRBV3-1/TRBV3-2|-
CASSLGQGAGQPQHF
TGTGCCAGCAGCCTAGGACAGGGGGCCGGTCAGCCCCAGCATTTT
>TRBJ2-4|-|TRBV6-6|-
CASSPPGYIQYF
TGTGCCAGCAGCCCCCCCGGGTACATTCAGTACTTC
>TRBJ1-3|-|TRBV28|once
CAGGGPARGNTIYF
TGTGCCGGGGGGGGACCCGCTCGAGGAAACACCATATATTTT
>TRBJ2-7|-|TRBV10-2|-
CASWSSEQYF
TGCGCCAGCTGGAGTAGCGAGCAGTACTTC
>TRBJ2-7|-|TRBV7-2|once
CASSLRQLYEQYF
TGTGCCAGCAGCTTACGACAGCTATACGAGCAGTACTTC
>TRBJ1-2|-|TRBV4-3|-
CASSQVHLSEFDGYTF
TGCGCCAGCAGCCAAGTTCACCTTTCGGAGTTCGATGGCTACACCTTC
>TRBJ2-5|TRBD1|TRBV4-1|-
CASSRTGGETQYF
TGCGCCAGCAGCCGAACAGGGGGCGAGACCCAGTACTTC
>TRBJ2-2|-|TRBV9|-
CASSAVTSDREELFF
TGTGCCAGCAGCGCAGTGACTAGCGACAGGGAGGAGCTGTTTTTT
>TRBJ2-7|-|TRBV3-1/TRBV3-2|-
CASSQDAGRSTYEQYF
TGTGCCAGCAGCCAAGATGCCGGCAGGTCAACTTACGAGCAGTACTTC
>TRBJ1-2|-|TRBV5-6|few
CASSSSPIGAYGYTF
TGTGCCAGCAGCTCAAGCCCTATAGGGGCCTATGGCTACACCTTC
>TRBJ2-2|-|TRBV28|-
CASRASGELFF
TGTGCCAGCAGGGCCTCCGGGGAGCTGTTTTTT
>TRBJ2-1|-|TRBV5-4|-
CASSLGREYYNEQFF
TGTGCCAGCAGCTTGGGTCGGGAGTATTACAATGAGCAGTTCTTC
>TRBJ2-5|TRBD1|TRBV5-1|-
CASSPASGTGSRETQYF
TGCGCCAGCAGCCCCGCGTCCGGGACAGGATCTAGAGAGACCCAGTACTTC
>TRBJ2-1|TRBD2|TRBV7-2|-
CASSSGTSGTISYNEQFF
TGTGCCAGCAGTTCTGGGACTAGCGGGACAATCTCCTACAATGAGCAGTTCTTC
>TRBJ2-1|-|TRBV9|-
CASSVSPSANEQFF
TGTGCCAGCAGCGTAAGTCCTAGCGCCAATGAGCAGTTCTTC
>TRBJ1-5|TRBD1|TRBV24-1|-
CATSDPGQVQHF
TGTGCCACCAGTGACCCCGGACAGGTGCAGCATTTT
>TRBJ2-5|TRBD2|TRBV19|few
CASRRGHTGLAGWGETQYF
TGTGCCAGTCGCCGAGGACATACGGGACTAGCGGGATGGGGAGAGACCCAGTACTTC
>TRBJ1-5|-|TRBV19|-
CASRRGRGYSNQPQHF
TGTGCCAGTAGGAGGGGCAGGGGATATAGCAATCAGCCCCAGCATTTT
>TRBJ1-6|-|TRBV20-1|-
CSASLRQSRSPLHF
TGCAGTGCTAGTCTTCGACAGTCGAGGTCACCCCTCCACTTT